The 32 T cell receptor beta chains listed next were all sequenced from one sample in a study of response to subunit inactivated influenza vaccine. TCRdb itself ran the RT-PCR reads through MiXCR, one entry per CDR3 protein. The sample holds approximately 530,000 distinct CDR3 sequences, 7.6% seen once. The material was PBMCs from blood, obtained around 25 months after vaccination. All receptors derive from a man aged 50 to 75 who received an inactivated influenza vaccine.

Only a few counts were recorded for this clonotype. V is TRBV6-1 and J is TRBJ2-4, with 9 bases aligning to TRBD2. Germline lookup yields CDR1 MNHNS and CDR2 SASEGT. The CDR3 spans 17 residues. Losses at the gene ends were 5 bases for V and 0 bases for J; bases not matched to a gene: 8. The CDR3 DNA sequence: TGTGCCAGCAGTCCTTTGACTAGCGGCATAGCCAAAAACATTCAGTACTTC. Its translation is CASSPLTSGIAKNIQYF.

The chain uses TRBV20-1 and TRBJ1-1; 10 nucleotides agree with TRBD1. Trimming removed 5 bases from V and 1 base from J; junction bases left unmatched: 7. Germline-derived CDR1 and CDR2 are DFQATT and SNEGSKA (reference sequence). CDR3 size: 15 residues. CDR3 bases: TGCAGTGCTTACCGACAGGGGGCTTCGAACACTGAAGCTTTCTTT. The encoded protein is CSAYRQGASNTEAFF.

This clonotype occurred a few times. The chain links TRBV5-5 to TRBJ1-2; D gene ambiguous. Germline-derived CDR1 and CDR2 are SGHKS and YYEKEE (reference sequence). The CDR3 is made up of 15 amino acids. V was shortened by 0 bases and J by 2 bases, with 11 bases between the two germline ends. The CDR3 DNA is TGTGCCAGCAGCTTGGAACTCCAGGCGAACTATGGCTACACCTTC. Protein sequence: CASSLELQANYGYTF.

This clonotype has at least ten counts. As DNA, the CDR3 is TGTGCCAGCAGTGGGTTCTACGAGCAGTACTTC. It specifies CASSGFYEQYF. This chain links TRBV14 with TRBJ2-7, with no clear D. Per germline, CDR1 SGHDN and CDR2 FVKESK. Trimming pared 6 bases from V and 3 bases from J, leaving 6 bases between. The CDR3 is made up of 11 amino acids.

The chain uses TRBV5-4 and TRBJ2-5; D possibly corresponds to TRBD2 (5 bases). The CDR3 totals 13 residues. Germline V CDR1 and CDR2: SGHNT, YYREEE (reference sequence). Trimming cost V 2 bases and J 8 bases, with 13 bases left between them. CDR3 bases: TGTGCCAGCAGCTTCGGCGGCCGGGGTACCCAGTACTTC. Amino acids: CASSFGGRGTQYF.

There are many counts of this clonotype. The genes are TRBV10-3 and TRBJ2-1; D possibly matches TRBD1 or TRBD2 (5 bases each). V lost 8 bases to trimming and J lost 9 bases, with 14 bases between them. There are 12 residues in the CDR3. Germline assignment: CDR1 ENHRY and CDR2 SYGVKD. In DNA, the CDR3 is TGTGCCATCGGGGGATCCGGTGTTGAGCAGTTCTTC. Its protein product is CAIGGSGVEQFF.

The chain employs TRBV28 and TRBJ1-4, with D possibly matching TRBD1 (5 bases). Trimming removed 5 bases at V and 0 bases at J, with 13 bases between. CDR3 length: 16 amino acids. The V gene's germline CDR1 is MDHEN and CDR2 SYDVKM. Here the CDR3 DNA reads TGTGCCAGCAGTGTCCCGGGGACCACAACTAATGAAAAACTGTTTTTT. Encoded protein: CASSVPGTTTNEKLFF.

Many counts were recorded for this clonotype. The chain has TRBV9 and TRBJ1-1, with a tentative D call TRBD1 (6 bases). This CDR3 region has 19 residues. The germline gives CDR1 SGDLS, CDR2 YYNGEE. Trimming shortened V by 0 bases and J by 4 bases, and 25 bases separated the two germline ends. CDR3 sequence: CASSVDGVRGFGSGTEAFF. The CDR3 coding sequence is TGTGCCAGCAGCGTAGACGGCGTCAGGGGATTTGGATCGGGCACTGAAGCTTTCTTT.

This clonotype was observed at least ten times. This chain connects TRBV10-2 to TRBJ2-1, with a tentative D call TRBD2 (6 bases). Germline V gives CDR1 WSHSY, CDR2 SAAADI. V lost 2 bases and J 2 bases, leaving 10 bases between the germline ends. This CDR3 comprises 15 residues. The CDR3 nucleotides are TGCGCCAGCAGTGAGCCGGGACTTACCTACAATGAGCAGTTCTTC. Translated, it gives CASSEPGLTYNEQFF.

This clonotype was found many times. CDR3 nucleotides: TGTGCCAGCAGTGTGGAGCCCAGGGGCGAGCAGTACTTC. The encoded protein is CASSVEPRGEQYF. V is TRBV6-4 and J is TRBJ2-7; possibly TRBD1 for D (6 bases). The germline CDR1 and CDR2 sequences are MRHNA and SNTAGT. The CDR3 totals 13 residues. Trimming took off 4 bases at V and 6 bases at J, with 13 bases between the two ends.

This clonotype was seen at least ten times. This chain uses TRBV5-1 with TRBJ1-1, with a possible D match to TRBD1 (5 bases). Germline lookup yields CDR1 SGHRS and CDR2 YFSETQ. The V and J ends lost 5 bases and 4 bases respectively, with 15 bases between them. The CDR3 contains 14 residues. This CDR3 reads CASRPRESVTEAFF. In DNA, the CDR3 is TGCGCCAGCAGACCCAGGGAATCGGTCACTGAAGCTTTCTTT.

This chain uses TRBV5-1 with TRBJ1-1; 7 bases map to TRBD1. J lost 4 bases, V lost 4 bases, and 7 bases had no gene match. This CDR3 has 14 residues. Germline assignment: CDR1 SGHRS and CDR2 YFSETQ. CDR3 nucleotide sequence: TGCGCCAGCAGCCATGACAGGGAGGGCACTGAAGCTTTCTTT. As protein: CASSHDREGTEAFF.

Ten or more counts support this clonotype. Written as DNA, the CDR3 is TGTGCCAGCAGTCGTGGGGTGGCAGATACGCAGTATTTT. Translated, it gives CASSRGVADTQYF. V and J are TRBV25-1 and TRBJ2-3, with no clear D. There are 13 residues in the CDR3. V dropped 5 bases and J dropped 4 bases, with 10 bases sitting between them. From germline, CDR1 is MGHDK and CDR2 SYGVNS.

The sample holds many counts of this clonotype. Here the CDR3 DNA reads TGTGCCAGCAGCCAGGGACTCTCCTACGAGCAGTACTTC. Protein: CASSQGLSYEQYF. The chain joins TRBV12-3 or TRBV12-4 to TRBJ2-7, with TRBD2 as a possible D gene (6 bases). Trimming left V 6 bases short and J 0 bases short, with 9 bases between. The CDR3 runs 13 residues.

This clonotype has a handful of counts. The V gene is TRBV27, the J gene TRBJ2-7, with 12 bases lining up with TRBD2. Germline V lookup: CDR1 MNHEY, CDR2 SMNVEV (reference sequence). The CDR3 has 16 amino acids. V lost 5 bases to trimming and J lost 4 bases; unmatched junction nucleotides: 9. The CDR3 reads CASSTLTSGRPYEQYF. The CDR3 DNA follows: TGTGCCAGCAGTACTTTAACTAGCGGGAGGCCATACGAGCAGTACTTC.

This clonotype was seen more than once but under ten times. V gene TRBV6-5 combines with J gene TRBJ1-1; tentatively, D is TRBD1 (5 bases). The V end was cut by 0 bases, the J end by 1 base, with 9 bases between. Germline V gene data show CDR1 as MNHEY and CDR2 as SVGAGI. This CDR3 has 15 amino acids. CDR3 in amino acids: CASSYSMGRNTEAFF. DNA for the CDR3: TGTGCCAGCAGTTACTCGATGGGACGGAACACTGAAGCTTTCTTT.

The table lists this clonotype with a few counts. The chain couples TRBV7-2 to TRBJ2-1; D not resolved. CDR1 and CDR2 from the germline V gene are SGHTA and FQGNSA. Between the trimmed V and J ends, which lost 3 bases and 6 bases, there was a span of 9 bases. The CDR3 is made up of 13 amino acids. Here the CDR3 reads CASSFSMTNEQFF. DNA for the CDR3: TGTGCCAGCAGCTTTTCGATGACCAATGAGCAGTTCTTC.

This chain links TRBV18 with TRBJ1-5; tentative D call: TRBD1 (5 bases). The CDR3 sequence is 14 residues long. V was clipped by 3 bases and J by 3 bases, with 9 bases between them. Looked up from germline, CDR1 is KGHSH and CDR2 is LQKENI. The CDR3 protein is CASSPSGPNQPQHF. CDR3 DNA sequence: TGTGCCAGCTCACCGTCGGGGCCCAATCAGCCCCAGCATTTT.

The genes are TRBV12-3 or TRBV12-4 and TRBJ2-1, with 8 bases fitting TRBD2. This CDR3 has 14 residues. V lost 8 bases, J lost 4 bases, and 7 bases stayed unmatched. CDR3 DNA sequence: TGTGCCAGCCAAGGGACTAGGGAATACAATGAGCAGTTCTTC. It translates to CASQGTREYNEQFF.

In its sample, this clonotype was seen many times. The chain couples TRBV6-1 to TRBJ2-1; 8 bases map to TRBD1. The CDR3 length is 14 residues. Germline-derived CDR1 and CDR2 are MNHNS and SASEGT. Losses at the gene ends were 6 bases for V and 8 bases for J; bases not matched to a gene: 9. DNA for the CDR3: TGTGCCAGCAGCACTATGGGACAGGAAGATGAGCAGTTCTTC. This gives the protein CASSTMGQEDEQFF.

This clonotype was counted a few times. CDR3 DNA sequence: TGTGCCAGCTCACCACTCGGGGTTCTGCACACTGAAGCTTTCTTT. This codes for CASSPLGVLHTEAFF. This chain links TRBV18 with TRBJ1-1; D ambiguous. Trimming pared 1 base from V and 3 bases from J, leaving 12 bases between. The CDR3 is 15 residues long. Germline V gene sequence: CDR1 KGHSH, CDR2 LQKENI.

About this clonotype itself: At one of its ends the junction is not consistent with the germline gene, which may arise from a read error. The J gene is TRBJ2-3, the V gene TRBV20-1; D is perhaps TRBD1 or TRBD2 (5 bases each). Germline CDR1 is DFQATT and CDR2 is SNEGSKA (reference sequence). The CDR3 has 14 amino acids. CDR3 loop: CSAPGAASTYTQYF. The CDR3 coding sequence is TGCAGTGCCCCCGGGGCAGCTAGCACATATACGCAGTATTTT.

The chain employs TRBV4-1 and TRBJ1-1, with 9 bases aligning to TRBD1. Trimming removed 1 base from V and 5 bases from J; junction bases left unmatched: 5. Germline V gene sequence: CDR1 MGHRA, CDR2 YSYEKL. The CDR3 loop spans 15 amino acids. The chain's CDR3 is CASSQGGTGITEAFF. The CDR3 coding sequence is TGCGCCAGCAGCCAAGGGGGGACAGGGATTACTGAAGCTTTCTTT.

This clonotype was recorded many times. Here the CDR3 DNA reads TGCGCCAGCAGCCAAGACAGGGTAGGGCAGCCCCAGCATTTT. Protein sequence: CASSQDRVGQPQHF. J is TRBJ1-5 and V is TRBV4-3, with a tentative D call TRBD1 (5 bases). The germline V and J ends were trimmed by 0 bases and 7 bases, with 10 bases remaining between them. Germline V lookup: CDR1 LGHNA, CDR2 YSLEER. This CDR3 has 14 amino acids.

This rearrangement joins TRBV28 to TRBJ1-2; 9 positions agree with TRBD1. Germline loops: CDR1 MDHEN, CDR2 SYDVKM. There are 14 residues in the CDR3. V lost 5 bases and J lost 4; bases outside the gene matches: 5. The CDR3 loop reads CASSLPGQGYGYTF. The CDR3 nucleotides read TGTGCCAGCAGTCTCCCGGGACAGGGCTATGGCTACACCTTC.

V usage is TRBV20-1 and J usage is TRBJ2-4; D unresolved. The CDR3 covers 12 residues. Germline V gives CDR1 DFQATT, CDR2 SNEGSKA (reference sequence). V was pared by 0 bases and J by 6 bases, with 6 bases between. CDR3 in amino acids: CSARDRRNIQYF. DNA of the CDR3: TGCAGTGCTAGAGATAGGAGAAACATTCAGTACTTC.

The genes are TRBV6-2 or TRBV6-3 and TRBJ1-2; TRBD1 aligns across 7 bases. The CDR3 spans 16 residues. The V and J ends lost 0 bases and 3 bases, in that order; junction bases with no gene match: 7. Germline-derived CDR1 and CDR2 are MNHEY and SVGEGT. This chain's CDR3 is CASSYSRSGTDYGYTF. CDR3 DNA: TGTGCCAGCAGTTACTCCCGATCCGGGACAGACTATGGCTACACCTTC.

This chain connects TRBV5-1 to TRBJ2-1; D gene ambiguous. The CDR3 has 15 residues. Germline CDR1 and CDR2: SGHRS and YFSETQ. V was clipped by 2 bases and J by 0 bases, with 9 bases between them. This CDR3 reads CASSLVVGSYNEQFF. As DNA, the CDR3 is TGCGCCAGCAGCTTAGTGGTGGGCTCCTACAATGAGCAGTTCTTC.

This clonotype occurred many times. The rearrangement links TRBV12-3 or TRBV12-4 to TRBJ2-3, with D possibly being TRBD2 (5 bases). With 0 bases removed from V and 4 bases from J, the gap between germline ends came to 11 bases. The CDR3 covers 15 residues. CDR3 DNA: TGTGCCAGCAGTTTAGCGATCGGAGGAGCAGATACGCAGTATTTT. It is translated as CASSLAIGGADTQYF.

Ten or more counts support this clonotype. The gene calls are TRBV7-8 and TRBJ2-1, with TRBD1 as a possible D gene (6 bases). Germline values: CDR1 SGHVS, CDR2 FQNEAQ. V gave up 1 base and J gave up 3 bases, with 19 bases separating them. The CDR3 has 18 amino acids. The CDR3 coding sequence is TGTGCCAGCAGCTTAGAGGACTCAGGGGTTTCAAACTACAATGAGCAGTTCTTC. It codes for CASSLEDSGVSNYNEQFF.

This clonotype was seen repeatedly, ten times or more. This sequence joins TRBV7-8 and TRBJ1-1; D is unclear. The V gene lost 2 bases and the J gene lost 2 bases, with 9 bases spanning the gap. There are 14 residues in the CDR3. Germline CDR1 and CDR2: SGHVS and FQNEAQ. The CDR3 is CASSLIAGNTEAFF. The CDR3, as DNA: TGTGCCAGCAGCTTAATCGCAGGAAACACTGAAGCTTTCTTT.

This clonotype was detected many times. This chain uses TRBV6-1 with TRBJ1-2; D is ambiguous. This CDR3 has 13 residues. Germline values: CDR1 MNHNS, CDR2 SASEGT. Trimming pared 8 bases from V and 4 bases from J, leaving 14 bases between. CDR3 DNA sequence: TGTGCCAGCTCACAAAGTGGCGGCTATGGCTACACCTTC. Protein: CASSQSGGYGYTF.